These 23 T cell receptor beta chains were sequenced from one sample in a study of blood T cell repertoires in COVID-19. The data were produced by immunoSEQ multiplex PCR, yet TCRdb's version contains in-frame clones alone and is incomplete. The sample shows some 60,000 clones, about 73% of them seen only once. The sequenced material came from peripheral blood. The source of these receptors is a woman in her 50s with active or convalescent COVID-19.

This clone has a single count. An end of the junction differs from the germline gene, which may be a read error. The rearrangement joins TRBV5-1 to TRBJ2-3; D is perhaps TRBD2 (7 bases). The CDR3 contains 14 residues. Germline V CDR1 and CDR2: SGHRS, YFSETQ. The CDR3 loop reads CARSSEGGADTQYF. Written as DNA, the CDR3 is TGCGCCCGCAGCTCAGAGGGGGGGGCGGATACGCAGTATTTT.

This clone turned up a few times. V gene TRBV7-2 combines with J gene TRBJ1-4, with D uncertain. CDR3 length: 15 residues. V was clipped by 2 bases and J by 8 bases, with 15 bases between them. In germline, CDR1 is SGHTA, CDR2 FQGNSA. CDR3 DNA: TGTGCCAGCAGCTTACGGCTGGGCATAACCGAAAAACTGTTTTTT. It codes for CASSLRLGITEKLFF.

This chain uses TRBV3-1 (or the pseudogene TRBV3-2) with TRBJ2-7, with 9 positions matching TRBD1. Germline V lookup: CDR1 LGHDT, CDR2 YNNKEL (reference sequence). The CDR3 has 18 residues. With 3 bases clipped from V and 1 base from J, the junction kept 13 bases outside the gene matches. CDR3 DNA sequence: TGTGCCAGCAGCCATACACGACGGGACAGGGCGTTTTCCTACGAGCAGTACTTC. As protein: CASSHTRRDRAFSYEQYF.

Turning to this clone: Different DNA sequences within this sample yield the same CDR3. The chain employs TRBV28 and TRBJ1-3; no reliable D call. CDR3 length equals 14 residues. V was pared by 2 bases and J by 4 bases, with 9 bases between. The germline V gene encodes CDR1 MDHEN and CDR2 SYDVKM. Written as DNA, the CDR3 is TGTGCCAGCAGTTTAGGCGGGATCGGAAACACCATATATTTT. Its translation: CASSLGGIGNTIYF.

CDR3 sequence (DNA): TGTGCCAGCAGTACCCCAGCCCTTGGACAGACCTATGGCTACACCTTC. Residues: CASSTPALGQTYGYTF. This rearrangement joins TRBV28 to TRBJ1-2, with D possibly matching TRBD1 (6 bases). Germline values: CDR1 MDHEN, CDR2 SYDVKM. Trimming removed 5 bases from V and 4 bases from J, with 20 bases in between. CDR3 length equals 16 residues.

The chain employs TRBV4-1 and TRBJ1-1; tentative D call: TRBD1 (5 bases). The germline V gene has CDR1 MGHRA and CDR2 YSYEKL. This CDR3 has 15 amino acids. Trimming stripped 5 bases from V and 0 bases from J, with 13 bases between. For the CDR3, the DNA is TGCGCCAGCAGCGCGCGTCAGGGCTTGAACACTGAAGCTTTCTTT. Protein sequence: CASSARQGLNTEAFF.

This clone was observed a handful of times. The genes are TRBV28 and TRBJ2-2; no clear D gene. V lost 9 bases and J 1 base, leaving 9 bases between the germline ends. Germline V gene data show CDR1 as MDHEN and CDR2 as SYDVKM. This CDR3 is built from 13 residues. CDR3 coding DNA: TGTGCCAGTTCCAGGCGGAACACCGGGGAGCTGTTTTTT. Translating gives CASSRRNTGELFF.

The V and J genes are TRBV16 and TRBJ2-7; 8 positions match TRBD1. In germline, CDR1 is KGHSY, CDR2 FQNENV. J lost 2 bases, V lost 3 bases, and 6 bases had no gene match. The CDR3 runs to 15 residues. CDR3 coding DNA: TGTGCCAGCAGCCACGGTGGGACAGGAACCTACGAGCAGTACTTC. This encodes CASSHGGTGTYEQYF.

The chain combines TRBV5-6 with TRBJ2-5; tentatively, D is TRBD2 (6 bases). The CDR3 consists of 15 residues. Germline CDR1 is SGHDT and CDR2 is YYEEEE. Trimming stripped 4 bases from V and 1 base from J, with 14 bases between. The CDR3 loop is CASSRPRGFQETQYF. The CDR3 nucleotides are TGTGCCAGCAGCAGACCGCGGGGATTCCAAGAGACCCAGTACTTC.

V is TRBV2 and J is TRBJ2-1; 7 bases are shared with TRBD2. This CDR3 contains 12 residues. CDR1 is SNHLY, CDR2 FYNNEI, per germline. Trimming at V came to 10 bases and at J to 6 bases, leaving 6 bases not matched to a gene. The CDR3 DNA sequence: TGTGCCATCTGGGACTACCTCAATGAGCAGTTCTTC. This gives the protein CAIWDYLNEQFF.

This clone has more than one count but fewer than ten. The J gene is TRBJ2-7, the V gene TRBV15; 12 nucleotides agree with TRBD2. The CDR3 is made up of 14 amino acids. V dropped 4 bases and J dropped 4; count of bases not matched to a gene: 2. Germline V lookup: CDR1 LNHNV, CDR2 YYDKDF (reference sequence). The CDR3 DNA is TGTGCCACCAGCACGGGACTAGCGGGTTACGAGCAGTACTTC. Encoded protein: CATSTGLAGYEQYF.

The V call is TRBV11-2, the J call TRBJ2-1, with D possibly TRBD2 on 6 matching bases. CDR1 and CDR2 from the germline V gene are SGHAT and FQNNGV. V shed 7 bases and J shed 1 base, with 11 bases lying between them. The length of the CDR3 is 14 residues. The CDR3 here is CASNQGGSYNEQFF. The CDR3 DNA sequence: TGTGCCAGCAATCAAGGAGGGTCCTACAATGAGCAGTTCTTC.

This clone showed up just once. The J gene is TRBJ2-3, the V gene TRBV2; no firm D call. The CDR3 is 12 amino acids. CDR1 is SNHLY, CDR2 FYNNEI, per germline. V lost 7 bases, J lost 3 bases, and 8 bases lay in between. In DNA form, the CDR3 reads TGTGCCAGCACCTACAGTACAGATACGCAGTATTTT. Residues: CASTYSTDTQYF.

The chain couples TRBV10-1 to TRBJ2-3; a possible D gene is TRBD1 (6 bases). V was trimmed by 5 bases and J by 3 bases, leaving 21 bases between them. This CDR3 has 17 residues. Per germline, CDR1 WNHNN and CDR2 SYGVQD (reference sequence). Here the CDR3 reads CASSHTVGGEQTDTQYF. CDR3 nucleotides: TGCGCCAGCAGTCATACGGTAGGGGGAGAACAGACAGATACGCAGTATTTT.

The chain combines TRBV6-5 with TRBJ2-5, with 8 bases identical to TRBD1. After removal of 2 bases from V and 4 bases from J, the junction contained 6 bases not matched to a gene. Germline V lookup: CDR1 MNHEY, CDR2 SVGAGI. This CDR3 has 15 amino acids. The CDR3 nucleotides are TGTGCCAGCAGTTACGGACAGGGCGATGCAGAGACCCAGTACTTC. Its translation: CASSYGQGDAETQYF.

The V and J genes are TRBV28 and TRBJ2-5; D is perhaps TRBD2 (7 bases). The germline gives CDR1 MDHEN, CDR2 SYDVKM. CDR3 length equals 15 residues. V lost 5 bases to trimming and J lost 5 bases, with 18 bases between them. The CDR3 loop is CASSPGGQGPETQYF. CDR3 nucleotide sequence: TGTGCCAGCAGTCCGGGGGGCCAGGGGCCGGAGACCCAGTACTTC.

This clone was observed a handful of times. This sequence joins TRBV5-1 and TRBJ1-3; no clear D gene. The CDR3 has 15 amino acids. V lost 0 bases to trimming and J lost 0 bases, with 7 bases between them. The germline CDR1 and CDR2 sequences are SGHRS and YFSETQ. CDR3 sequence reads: CASSLVAGSGNTIYF. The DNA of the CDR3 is TGCGCCAGCAGCTTGGTTGCAGGCTCTGGAAACACCATATATTTT.

CDR3 loop: CASSVARQGNTIYF. Written as DNA, the CDR3 is TGTGCCAGCAGCGTAGCCCGTCAGGGCAACACCATATATTTT. The chain is built from TRBV9 and TRBJ1-3, with D perhaps matching TRBD1 (5 bases). Germline CDR1 SGDLS, CDR2 YYNGEE. This CDR3 is built from 14 residues. Trimming removed 0 bases from V and 7 bases from J, with 11 bases in between.

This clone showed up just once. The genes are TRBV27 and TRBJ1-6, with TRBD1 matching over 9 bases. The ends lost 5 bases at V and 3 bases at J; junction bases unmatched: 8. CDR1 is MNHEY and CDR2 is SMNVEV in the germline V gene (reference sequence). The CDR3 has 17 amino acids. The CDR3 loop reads CASSPRQGGYYNSPLHF. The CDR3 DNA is TGTGCCAGCAGTCCGCGACAGGGGGGCTACTATAATTCACCCCTCCACTTT.

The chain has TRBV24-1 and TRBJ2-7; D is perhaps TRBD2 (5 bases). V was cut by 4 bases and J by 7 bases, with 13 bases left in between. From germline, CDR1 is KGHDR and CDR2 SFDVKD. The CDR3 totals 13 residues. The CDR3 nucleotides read TGTGCCACCAGTGACCTCTCGACGGGGGAGCAGTACTTC. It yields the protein CATSDLSTGEQYF.

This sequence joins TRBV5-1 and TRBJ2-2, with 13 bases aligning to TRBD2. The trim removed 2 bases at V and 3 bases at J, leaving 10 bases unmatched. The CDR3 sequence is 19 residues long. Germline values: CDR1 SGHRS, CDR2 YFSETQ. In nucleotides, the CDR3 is TGCGCCAGCAGCTTATTACCGGGACTAGCGGGACGACACACCGGGGAGCTGTTTTTT. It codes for CASSLLPGLAGRHTGELFF.

This CDR3 reads CASSFRTSVINGDEQFF. CDR3 in DNA: TGTGCCAGCAGCTTCCGGACTAGCGTTATCAACGGGGATGAGCAGTTCTTC. This chain joins TRBV11-2 and TRBJ2-1; 9 bases are a match to TRBD2. The CDR3 length is 17 residues. V was clipped by 3 bases and J by 8 bases; unmatched bases: 14. CDR1 SGHAT and CDR2 FQNNGV come from the germline V gene.

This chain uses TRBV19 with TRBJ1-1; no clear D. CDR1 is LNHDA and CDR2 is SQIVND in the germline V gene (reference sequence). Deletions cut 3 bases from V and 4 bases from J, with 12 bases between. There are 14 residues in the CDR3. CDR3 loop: CASSMFGEATEAFF. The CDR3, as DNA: TGTGCCAGTAGTATGTTCGGGGAGGCCACTGAAGCTTTCTTT. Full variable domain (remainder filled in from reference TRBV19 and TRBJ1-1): DGGITQSPKYLFRKEGQNVTLSCEQNLNHDAMYWYRQDPGQGLRLIYYSQIVNDFQKGDIAEGYSVSREKKESFPLTVTSAQKNPTAFYLCASSMFGEATEAFFGQGTRLTVV.